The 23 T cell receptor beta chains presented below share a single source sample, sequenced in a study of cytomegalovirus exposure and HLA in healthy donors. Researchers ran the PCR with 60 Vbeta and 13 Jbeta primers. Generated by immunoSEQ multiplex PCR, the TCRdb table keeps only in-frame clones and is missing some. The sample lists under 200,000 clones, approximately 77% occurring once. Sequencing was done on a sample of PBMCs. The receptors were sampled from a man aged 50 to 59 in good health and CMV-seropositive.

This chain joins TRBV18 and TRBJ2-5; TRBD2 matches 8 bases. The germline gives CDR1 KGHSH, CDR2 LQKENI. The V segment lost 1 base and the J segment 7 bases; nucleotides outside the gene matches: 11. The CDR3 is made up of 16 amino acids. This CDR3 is CASSPRDSGNGGTQYF. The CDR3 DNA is TGTGCCAGCTCACCACGGGATAGCGGGAACGGGGGGACCCAGTACTTC.

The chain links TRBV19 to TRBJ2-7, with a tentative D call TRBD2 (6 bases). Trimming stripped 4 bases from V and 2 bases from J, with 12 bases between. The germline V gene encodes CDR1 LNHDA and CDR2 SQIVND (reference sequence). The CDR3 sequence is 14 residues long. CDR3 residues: CASSTGGAAYEQYF. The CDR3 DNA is TGTGCCAGTAGTACGGGCGGGGCGGCCTACGAGCAGTACTTC.

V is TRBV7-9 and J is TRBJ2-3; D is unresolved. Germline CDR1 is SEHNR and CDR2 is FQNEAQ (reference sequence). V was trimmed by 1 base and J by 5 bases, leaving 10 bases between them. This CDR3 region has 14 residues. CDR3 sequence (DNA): TGTGCCAGCAGCTTAGGGGCTCTTCGAGATACGCAGTATTTT. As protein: CASSLGALRDTQYF.

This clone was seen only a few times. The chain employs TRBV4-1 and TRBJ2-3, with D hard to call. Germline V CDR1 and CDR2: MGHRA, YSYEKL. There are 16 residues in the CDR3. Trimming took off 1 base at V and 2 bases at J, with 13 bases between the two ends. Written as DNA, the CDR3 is TGCGCCAGCAGCCAAGGTCTTCTGAGGCTCACAGATACGCAGTATTTT. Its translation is CASSQGLLRLTDTQYF.

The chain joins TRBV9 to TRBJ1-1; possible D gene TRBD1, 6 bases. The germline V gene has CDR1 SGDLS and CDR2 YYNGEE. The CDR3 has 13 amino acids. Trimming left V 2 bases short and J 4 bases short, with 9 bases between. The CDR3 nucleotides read TGTGCCAGCAGCGTGGCAGGGGCCACTGAAGCTTTCTTT. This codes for CASSVAGATEAFF. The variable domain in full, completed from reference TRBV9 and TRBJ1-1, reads DSGVTQTPKHLITATGQRVTLRCSPRSGDLSVYWYQQSLDQGLQFLIQYYNGEERAKGNILERFSAQQFPDLHSELNLSSLELGDSALYFCASSVAGATEAFFGQGTRLTVV.

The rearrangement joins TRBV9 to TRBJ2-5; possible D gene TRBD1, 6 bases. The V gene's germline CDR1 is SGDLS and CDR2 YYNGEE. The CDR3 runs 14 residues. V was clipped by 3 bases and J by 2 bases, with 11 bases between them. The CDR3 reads CASSADSYQETQYF. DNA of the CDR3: TGTGCCAGCAGCGCGGACAGCTATCAAGAGACCCAGTACTTC.

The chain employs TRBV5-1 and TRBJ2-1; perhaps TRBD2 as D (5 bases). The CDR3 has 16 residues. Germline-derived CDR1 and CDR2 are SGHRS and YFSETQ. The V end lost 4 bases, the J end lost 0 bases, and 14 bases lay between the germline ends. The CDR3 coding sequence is TGCGCCAGCAGCGACCAACTAGTGGCCTCCTACAATGAGCAGTTCTTC. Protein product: CASSDQLVASYNEQFF.

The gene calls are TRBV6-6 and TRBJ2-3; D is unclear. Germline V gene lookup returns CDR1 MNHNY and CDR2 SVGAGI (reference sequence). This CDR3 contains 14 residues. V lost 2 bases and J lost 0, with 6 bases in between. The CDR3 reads CASSYQTSTDTQYF. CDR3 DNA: TGTGCCAGCAGTTACCAGACTAGCACAGATACGCAGTATTTT.

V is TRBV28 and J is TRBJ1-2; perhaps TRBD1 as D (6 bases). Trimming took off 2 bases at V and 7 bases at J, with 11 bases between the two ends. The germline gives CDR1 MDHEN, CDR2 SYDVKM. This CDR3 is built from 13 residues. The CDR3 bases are TGTGCCAGCAGTTTAGGTTACAGGGCTGGCTACACCTTC. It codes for CASSLGYRAGYTF.

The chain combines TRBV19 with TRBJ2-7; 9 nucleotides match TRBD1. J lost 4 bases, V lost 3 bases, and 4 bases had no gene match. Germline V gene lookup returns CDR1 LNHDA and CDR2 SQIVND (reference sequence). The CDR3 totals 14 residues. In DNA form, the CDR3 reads TGTGCCAGTAGTATTTACGGACAGGGGTACGAGCAGTACTTC. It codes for CASSIYGQGYEQYF.

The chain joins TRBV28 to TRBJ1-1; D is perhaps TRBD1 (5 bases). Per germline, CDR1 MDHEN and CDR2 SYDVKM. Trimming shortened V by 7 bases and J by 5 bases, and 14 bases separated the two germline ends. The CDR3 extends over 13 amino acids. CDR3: CASISGMTTEAFF. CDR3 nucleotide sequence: TGTGCCAGCATCTCAGGGATGACAACTGAAGCTTTCTTT.

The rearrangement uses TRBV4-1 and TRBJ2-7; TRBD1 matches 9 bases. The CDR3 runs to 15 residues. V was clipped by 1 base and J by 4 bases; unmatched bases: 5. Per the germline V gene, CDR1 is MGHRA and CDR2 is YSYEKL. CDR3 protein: CASSQGTGGWYEQYF. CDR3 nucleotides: TGCGCCAGCAGCCAAGGCACAGGGGGCTGGTACGAGCAGTACTTC.

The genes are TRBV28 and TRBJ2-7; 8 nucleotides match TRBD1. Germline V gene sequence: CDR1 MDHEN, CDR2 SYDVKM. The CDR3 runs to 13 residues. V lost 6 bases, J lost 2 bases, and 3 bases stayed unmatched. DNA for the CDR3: TGTGCCAGCAGATCAGGGGGCGCCTACGAGCAGTACTTC. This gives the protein CASRSGGAYEQYF.

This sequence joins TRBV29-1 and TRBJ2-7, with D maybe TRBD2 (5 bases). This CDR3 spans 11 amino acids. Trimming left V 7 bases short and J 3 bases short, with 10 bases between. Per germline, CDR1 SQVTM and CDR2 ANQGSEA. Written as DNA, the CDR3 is TGCAGCGCCGGGAACCACTACGAGCAGTACTTC. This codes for CSAGNHYEQYF.

In DNA, the CDR3 is TGTGCCAGCCAGCCGGCCCTCAGGCCAGATACGCAGTATTTT. Translating gives CASQPALRPDTQYF. The rearrangement uses TRBV7-9 and TRBJ2-3; D is undetermined. This CDR3 region has 14 residues. Deletions cut 8 bases from V and 4 bases from J, with 16 bases between. The germline V gene has CDR1 SEHNR and CDR2 FQNEAQ (reference sequence). Supplemented by reference TRBV7-9 and TRBJ2-3, the full variable domain reads DTGVSQNPRHKITKRGQNVTFRCDPISEHNRLYWYRQTLGQGPEFLTYFQNEAQLEKSRLLSDRFSAERPKGSFSTLEIQRTEQGDSAMYLCASQPALRPDTQYFGPGTRLTVL.

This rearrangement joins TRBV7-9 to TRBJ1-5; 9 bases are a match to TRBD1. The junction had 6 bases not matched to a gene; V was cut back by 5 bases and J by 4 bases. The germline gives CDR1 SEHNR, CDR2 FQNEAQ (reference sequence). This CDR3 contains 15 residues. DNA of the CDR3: TGTGCCAGCAGCCGCGGGACAGGGTCTAATCAGCCCCAGCATTTT. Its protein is CASSRGTGSNQPQHF.

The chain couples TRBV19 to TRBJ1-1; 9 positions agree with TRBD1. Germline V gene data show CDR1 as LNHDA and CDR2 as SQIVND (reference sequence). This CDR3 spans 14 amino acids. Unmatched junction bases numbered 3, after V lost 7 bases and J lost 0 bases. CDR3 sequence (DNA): TGTGCCAGTAATACAGGGGGCATGAACACTGAAGCTTTCTTT. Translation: CASNTGGMNTEAFF.

The CDR3, as DNA: TGTGCCAGCAGCGTTGACCCTCGGACTAGCGGGGGCACCGGGGAGCTGTTTTTT. Its translation is CASSVDPRTSGGTGELFF. The rearrangement uses TRBV9 and TRBJ2-2; TRBD2 matches at 13 bases. Germline assignment: CDR1 SGDLS and CDR2 YYNGEE. The CDR3 covers 18 residues. V shed 2 bases, J shed 4 bases, and the junction held 8 bases outside the gene matches.

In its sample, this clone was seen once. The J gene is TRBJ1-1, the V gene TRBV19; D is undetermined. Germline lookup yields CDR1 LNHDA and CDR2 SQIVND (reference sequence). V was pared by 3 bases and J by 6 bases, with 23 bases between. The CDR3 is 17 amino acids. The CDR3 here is CASSIGIASLGVAEAFF. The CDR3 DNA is TGTGCCAGTAGTATCGGGATTGCTAGTCTTGGGGTCGCTGAAGCTTTCTTT.

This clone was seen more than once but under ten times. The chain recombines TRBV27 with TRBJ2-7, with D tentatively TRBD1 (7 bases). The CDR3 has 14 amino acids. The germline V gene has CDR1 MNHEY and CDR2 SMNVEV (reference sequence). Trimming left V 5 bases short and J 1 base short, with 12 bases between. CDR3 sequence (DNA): TGTGCCAGCAGTCCTCAGGGGGGATCCTACGAGCAGTACTTC. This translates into CASSPQGGSYEQYF.

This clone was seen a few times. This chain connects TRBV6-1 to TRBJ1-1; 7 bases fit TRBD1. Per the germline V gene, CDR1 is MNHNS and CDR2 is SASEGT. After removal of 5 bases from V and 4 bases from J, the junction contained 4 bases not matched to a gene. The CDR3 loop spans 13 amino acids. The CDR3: CASSLRQGTEAFF. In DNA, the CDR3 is TGTGCCAGCAGTTTACGACAGGGCACTGAAGCTTTCTTT.

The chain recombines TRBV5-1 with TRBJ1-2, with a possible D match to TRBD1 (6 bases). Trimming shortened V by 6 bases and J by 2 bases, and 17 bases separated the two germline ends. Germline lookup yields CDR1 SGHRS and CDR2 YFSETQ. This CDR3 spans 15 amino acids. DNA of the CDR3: TGCGCCAGCACTCCCCTGGATGGGGGCAACTATGGCTACACCTTC. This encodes CASTPLDGGNYGYTF.

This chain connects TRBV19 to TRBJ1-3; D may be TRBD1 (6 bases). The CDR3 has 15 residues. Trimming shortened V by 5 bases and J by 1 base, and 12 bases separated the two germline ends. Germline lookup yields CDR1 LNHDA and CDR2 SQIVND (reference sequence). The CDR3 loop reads CASSRTALSGNTIYF. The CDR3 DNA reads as TGTGCCAGTAGTCGGACAGCGCTTTCTGGAAACACCATATATTTT.